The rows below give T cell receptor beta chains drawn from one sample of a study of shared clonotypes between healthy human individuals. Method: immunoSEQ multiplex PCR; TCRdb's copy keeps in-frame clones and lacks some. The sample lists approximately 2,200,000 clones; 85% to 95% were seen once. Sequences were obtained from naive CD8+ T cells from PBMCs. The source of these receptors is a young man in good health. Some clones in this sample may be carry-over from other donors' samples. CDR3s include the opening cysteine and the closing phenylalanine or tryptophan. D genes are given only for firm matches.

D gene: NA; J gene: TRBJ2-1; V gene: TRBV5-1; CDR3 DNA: TGCGCCAGCAGCCGTAGTGTACAGTTAAGCTCCTACAATGAGCAGTTCTTC; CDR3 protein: CASSRSVQLSSYNEQFF
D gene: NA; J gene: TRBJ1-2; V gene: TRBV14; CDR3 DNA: TGTGCCAGCAGCCAAAGAGGAGGGCAGGGTGCGGTGAACTATGGCTACACCTTC; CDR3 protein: CASSQRGGQGAVNYGYTF
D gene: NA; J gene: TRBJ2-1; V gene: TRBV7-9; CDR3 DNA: TGTGCCAGCAGCTTAGGGCCGGGACAAGCAAACAATGAGCAGTTCTTC; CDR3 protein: CASSLGPGQANNEQFF
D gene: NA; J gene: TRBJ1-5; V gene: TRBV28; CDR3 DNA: TGTGCCAGCAGTTTCCGGGGTTTCAATCAGCCCCAGCATTTT; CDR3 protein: CASSFRGFNQPQHF
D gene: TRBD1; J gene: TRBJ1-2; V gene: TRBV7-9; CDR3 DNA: TGTGCCAGCAGCCCGCCGTGGATCCCGGACAGGGCCGGGTATGGCTACACCTTC; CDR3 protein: CASSPPWIPDRAGYGYTF
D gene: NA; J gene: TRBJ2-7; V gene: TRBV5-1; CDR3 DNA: TGCGCCAGCAGCCCGACGACTCTTTCGTCCTACGAGCAGTACTTC; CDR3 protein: CASSPTTLSSYEQYF
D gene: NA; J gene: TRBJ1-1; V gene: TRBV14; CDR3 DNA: TGTGCCAGCAGCCCTGGTAAAGGGGGTGAAGCTTTCTTT; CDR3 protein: CASSPGKGGEAFF
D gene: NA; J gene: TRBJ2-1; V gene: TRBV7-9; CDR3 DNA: TGTGCCAGCAGCTTAGGCAGGGGTGTGTTCTTC; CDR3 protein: CASSLGRGVFF
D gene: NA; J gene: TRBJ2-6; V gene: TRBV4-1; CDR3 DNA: TGCGCCAGCAGCCAAGCGGATGGGGGGACTGGGGCCAACGTCCTGACTTTC; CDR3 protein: CASSQADGGTGANVLTF
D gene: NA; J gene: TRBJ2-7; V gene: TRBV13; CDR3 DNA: TGTGCCAGCAGCCCACCCTCGGAGGACGAGCAGTACTTC; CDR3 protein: CASSPPSEDEQYF
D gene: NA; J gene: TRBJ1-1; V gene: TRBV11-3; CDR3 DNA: TGTGCCAGCAGCTTACCTATTCCTGTGGGGGGCTTTGGGACCACTGAAGCTTTCTTT; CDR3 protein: CASSLPIPVGGFGTTEAFF
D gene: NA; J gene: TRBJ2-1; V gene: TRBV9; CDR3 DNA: TGTGCCAGCAGCGCCTTAAGGCCTTTGGATGAGCAGTTCTTC; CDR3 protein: CASSALRPLDEQFF
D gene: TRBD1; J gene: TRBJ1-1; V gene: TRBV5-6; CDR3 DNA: TGTGCCAGCAGCGATACAGGGGGCAGGACTGAAGCTTTCTTT; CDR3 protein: CASSDTGGRTEAFF
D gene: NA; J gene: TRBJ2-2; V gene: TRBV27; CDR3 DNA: TGTGCCAGCAGTTCCCGCCCCGGGGAGCTGTTTTTT; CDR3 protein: CASSSRPGELFF
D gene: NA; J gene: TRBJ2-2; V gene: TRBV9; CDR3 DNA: TGTGCCAGCAGCGTATCCGGGAGAAGTTCGGCCGGGGAGCTGTTTTTT; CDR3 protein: CASSVSGRSSAGELFF
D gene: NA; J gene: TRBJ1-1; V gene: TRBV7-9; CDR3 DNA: TGTGCCAGCAGCCCAGGGCCCTTCACTGAAGCTTTCTTT; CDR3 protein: CASSPGPFTEAFF
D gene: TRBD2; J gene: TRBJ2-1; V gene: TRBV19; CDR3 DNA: TGTGCCAGTAGTATGTATACCGGGAGGACGAACAATGAGCAGTTCTTC; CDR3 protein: CASSMYTGRTNNEQFF
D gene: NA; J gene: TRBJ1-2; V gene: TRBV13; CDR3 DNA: TGTGCCAGCAGCTTAGGCCTAGAAGGGGGTCATGGCTACACCTTC; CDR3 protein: CASSLGLEGGHGYTF
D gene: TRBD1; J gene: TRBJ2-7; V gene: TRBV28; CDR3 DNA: TGTGCCAGCATATCCTCAGGGGGAACAAAGTACGAGCAGTACTTC; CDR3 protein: CASISSGGTKYEQYF
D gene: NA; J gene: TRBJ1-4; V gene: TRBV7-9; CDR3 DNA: TGTGCCAGCAGCTTATTTCGGCAGGGGAATGAAAAACTGTTTTTT; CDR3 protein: CASSLFRQGNEKLFF
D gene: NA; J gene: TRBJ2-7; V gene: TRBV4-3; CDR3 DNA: TGCGCCAGCAGCCACTCCCGGGGACGAGCCTACGAGCAGTACTTC; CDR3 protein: CASSHSRGRAYEQYF